This T cell receptor beta chain was sequenced for a study of technical replicates of blood from several donors. The CDR3 is 14 residues long. Germline V gene sequence: CDR1 SQVTM, CDR2 ANQGSEA. Trimming removed 7 bases at V and 8 bases at J, with 21 bases between. The data were produced by immunoSEQ multiplex PCR, yet TCRdb's version contains in-frame clones alone and is incomplete. The data show around 83,000 clones, with more than 90% seen just once and about 0.27% held by the top ten. This TCR was recovered from a human donor in good health. The chain combines TRBV29-1 with TRBJ2-1, with D perhaps TRBD2 (5 bases). Specimen: T cells isolated from PBMCs. CDR3 coding DNA: TGCAGCGGAGGGCCGCCGGCCAGCAGCGATGAGCAGTTCTTC. Amino acids: CSGGPPASSDEQFF.